This TCR beta chain was captured in a study of cytomegalovirus exposure and HLA in healthy donors. On the study more broadly: Later analysis reported that the 95 to 150 validation repertoires shared the platform of the roughly 680 first-cohort repertoires.

Separate from the approximately 700-subject first cohort was the approximately 110-subject validation cohort, to which the donors belonged. Germline CDR1 GTSNPN, CDR2 SVGIG (reference sequence). The CDR3 runs to 12 residues. The germline V and J ends were trimmed by 2 bases and 5 bases, with 10 bases remaining between them. TCRdb keeps only in-frame clones here, not all; method: immunoSEQ multiplex PCR. The sample contains a few hundred thousand clones, approximately 80% of which appear only once. The clonotype originates from a woman in her twenties or thirties in good health and CMV-seropositive. The rearrangement joins TRBV30 to TRBJ2-7; a weak D match, TRBD2 (5 bases). Sequencing used PBMCs. CDR3 nucleotides: TGTGCCTGGAGTCGAGGGCGTCACGAGCAGTACTTC. Its protein product is CAWSRGRHEQYF. The full variable domain, completed using reference TRBV30 and TRBJ2-7, is SQTIHQWPATLVQPVGSPLSLECTVEGTSNPNLYWYRQAAGRGLQLLFYSVGIGQISSEVPQNLSASRPQDRQFILSSKKLLLSDSGFYLCAWSRGRHEQYFGPGTRLTVT.